These 5 T cell receptor beta chains originate from one sample sequenced in a study of cytomegalovirus exposure and HLA in healthy donors. Primers included in the PCR were 60 Vbeta and 13 Jbeta primers. Sequencing was performed with immunoSEQ multiplex PCR; in TCRdb, only in-frame clones are kept and a portion is missing. The table shows just over 150,000 clones, with roughly 79% occurring only once. Specimen: PBMCs. The receptors derive from a woman aged 50 to 60 in good health and CMV-seropositive.

In this sample, this clone turned up a few times. This chain connects TRBV6-1 to TRBJ2-5; possible D gene TRBD1, 5 bases. Trimming pared 2 bases from V and 6 bases from J, leaving 13 bases between. The CDR3 has 14 amino acids. The germline V gene encodes CDR1 MNHNS and CDR2 SASEGT. CDR3 region: CASSESRVRKTQYF. The CDR3 DNA reads TGTGCCAGCAGTGAAAGCAGGGTCAGAAAGACCCAGTACTTC.

The genes are TRBV6-5 and TRBJ2-3; tentatively, D is TRBD1 (6 bases). This CDR3 contains 14 residues. Germline CDR1 is MNHEY and CDR2 is SVGAGI. Between the trimmed V and J ends, which lost 5 bases and 0 bases, there was a span of 9 bases. Here the CDR3 reads CASSGRGSTDTQYF. The CDR3 region has the DNA TGTGCCAGCAGTGGCAGGGGTAGCACAGATACGCAGTATTTT.

V gene TRBV2 combines with J gene TRBJ2-3; no firm D call. Germline V gives CDR1 SNHLY, CDR2 FYNNEI. V lost 7 bases, J lost 0 bases, and 11 bases lay in between. The CDR3 consists of 14 residues. The CDR3 loop is CASIEQTSTDTQYF. DNA of the CDR3: TGTGCCAGCATCGAACAGACAAGCACAGATACGCAGTATTTT. Variable domain in full (rest from reference TRBV2 and TRBJ2-3): EPEVTQTPSHQVTQMGQEVILRCVPISNHLYFYWYRQILGQKVEFLVSFYNNEISEKSEIFDDQFSVERPDGSNFTLKIRSTKLEDSAMYFCASIEQTSTDTQYFGPGTRLTVL.

The V call is TRBV28, the J call TRBJ1-4; 9 nucleotides agree with TRBD1. The CDR3 runs 16 residues. The germline CDR1 and CDR2 sequences are MDHEN and SYDVKM. Germline trimming cut 5 bases from V and 3 bases from J; bases unmatched to any gene: 7. CDR3 region: CASSNGQGRANEKLFF. CDR3 bases: TGTGCCAGCAGTAACGGACAGGGGAGGGCTAATGAAAAACTGTTTTTT.

The genes are TRBV19 and TRBJ1-1; the D is unclear. CDR1 LNHDA and CDR2 SQIVND come from the germline V gene (reference sequence). Deletions cut 4 bases from V and 0 bases from J, with 12 bases between. The CDR3 extends over 15 amino acids. The CDR3 DNA follows: TGTGCCAGTAGTAAAAATGCCAGGTTGAACACTGAAGCTTTCTTT. It codes for CASSKNARLNTEAFF.